Below are 18 T cell receptor beta chains sequenced from a single sample in a study of control samples from healthy donors and cancer patients. Sequenced by immunoSEQ multiplex PCR; TCRdb stores in-frame clones only, minus some. The sample shows under 200,000 clones, just under 95% of them seen only once. The source material was blood. These receptors came from a woman aged 55-70 years in good health.

The chain has TRBV28 and TRBJ1-4; 12 bases align to TRBD1. The V gene's germline CDR1 is MDHEN and CDR2 SYDVKM. J was trimmed by 7 bases and V by 5 bases; bases with no gene match: 8. There are 16 residues in the CDR3. For the CDR3, the DNA is TGTGCCAGCAGTATGCGCCGGGACAGGGGGCCTGAAAAACTGTTTTTT. Translation: CASSMRRDRGPEKLFF.

The chain employs TRBV5-4 and TRBJ2-7; D remains unclear. V dropped 0 bases and J dropped 3 bases, with 10 bases sitting between them. The CDR3 has 14 residues. The germline CDR1 and CDR2 sequences are SGHNT and YYREEE (reference sequence). The CDR3 DNA follows: TGTGCCAGCAGCTTGGGAGGTTGGGGCTACGAGCAGTACTTC. Amino acids: CASSLGGWGYEQYF.

The chain recombines TRBV6-5 with TRBJ2-2; D is unresolved. The germline CDR1 and CDR2 sequences are MNHEY and SVGAGI. This CDR3 has 15 residues. V was cut by 8 bases and J by 2 bases, with 15 bases left in between. The CDR3 coding sequence is TGTGCCAGCTCCGGTCCGAGCCCAAACACCGGGGAGCTGTTTTTT. This gives the protein CASSGPSPNTGELFF.

The chain links TRBV29-1 to TRBJ1-1; perhaps TRBD1 as D (6 bases). V dropped 6 bases and J dropped 4 bases, with 21 bases sitting between them. Germline CDR1 SQVTM, CDR2 ANQGSEA. The CDR3 consists of 15 residues. This CDR3 reads CSVLPTGNRITEAFF. CDR3 nucleotides: TGCAGCGTCCTCCCGACAGGTAACAGGATCACTGAAGCTTTCTTT. The full variable domain, with the rest looked up from reference TRBV29-1 and TRBJ1-1, is SAVISQKPSRDICQRGTSLTIQCQVDSQVTMMFWYRQQPGQSLTLIATANQGSEATYESGFVIDKFPISRPNLTFSTLTVSNMSPEDSSIYLCSVLPTGNRITEAFFGQGTRLTVV.

This chain uses TRBV11-2 with TRBJ1-2; D remains unclear. The V gene lost 1 base and the J gene lost 4 bases, with 13 bases spanning the gap. Germline CDR1 and CDR2: SGHAT and FQNNGV. This CDR3 is 15 amino acids long. CDR3 in DNA: TGTGCCAGCAGCTTAGCTCGAGGAGCCCTCTATGGCTACACCTTC. Amino acid sequence: CASSLARGALYGYTF.

This chain connects TRBV19 to TRBJ1-2; perhaps TRBD1 as D (5 bases). This CDR3 spans 16 amino acids. Germline V CDR1 and CDR2: LNHDA, SQIVND (reference sequence). Trimming removed 4 bases at V and 7 bases at J, with 22 bases between. The DNA of the CDR3 is TGTGCCAGTAGTACCGCACGGACATTGACGAACCGTGGCTACACCTTC. The encoded protein is CASSTARTLTNRGYTF.

V usage is TRBV19 and J usage is TRBJ1-1, with D uncertain. The V end lost 6 bases, the J end lost 1 base, and 6 bases lay between the germline ends. The CDR3 is 12 residues long. Germline CDR1 LNHDA, CDR2 SQIVND (reference sequence). The CDR3 region has the DNA TGTGCCAGTAGCCACCAGAACACTGAAGCTTTCTTT. Amino acid sequence: CASSHQNTEAFF.

J is TRBJ2-3 and V is TRBV2; no reliable D call. Germline V gives CDR1 SNHLY, CDR2 FYNNEI. V lost 2 bases and J 2 bases, leaving 17 bases between the germline ends. CDR3 size: 17 residues. The CDR3 DNA follows: TGTGCCAGCAGTGAATCGGGCGGCGCAAAATACACAGATACGCAGTATTTT. Its protein is CASSESGGAKYTDTQYF.

The V and J genes are TRBV4-3 and TRBJ1-2; D ambiguous. Trimming took 0 bases from V and 4 from J, leaving 12 bases between them. Germline CDR1 LGHNA, CDR2 YSLEER. The CDR3 length is 15 residues. Here the CDR3 DNA reads TGCGCCAGCAGCCAAGATCCGGAGGGTACCTATGGCTACACCTTC. This translates into CASSQDPEGTYGYTF.

The CDR3 loop is CASSLDPGSYEQYF. The DNA for the CDR3 is TGTGCCAGCAGCTTGGATCCAGGGAGCTACGAGCAGTACTTC. The chain links TRBV5-4 to TRBJ2-7, with D perhaps TRBD1 or TRBD2 (5 bases each). Trimming pared 0 bases from V and 3 bases from J, leaving 10 bases between. CDR1 is SGHNT and CDR2 is YYREEE in the germline V gene (reference sequence). The CDR3 length is 14 residues. The full variable domain, rest sourced from reference TRBV5-4 and TRBJ2-7, is ETGVTQSPTHLIKTRGQQVTLRCSSQSGHNTVSWYQQALGQGPQFIFQYYREEENGRGNFPPRFSGLQFPNYSSELNVNALELDDSALYLCASSLDPGSYEQYFGPGTRLTVT.

The V and J genes are TRBV11-3 and TRBJ2-1; D is possibly TRBD1 (5 bases). This CDR3 has 13 amino acids. CDR1 is SGHNT and CDR2 is YENEEA in the germline V gene. Trimming took 6 bases from V and 8 from J, leaving 14 bases between them. The CDR3 here is CASSGHGVDEQFF. The CDR3 bases are TGTGCCAGCAGTGGACATGGGGTCGATGAGCAGTTCTTC.

The rearrangement uses TRBV30 and TRBJ1-3; D is ambiguous. V dropped 0 bases and J dropped 2 bases, with 8 bases sitting between them. The CDR3 runs to 14 residues. From germline, CDR1 is GTSNPN and CDR2 SVGIG (reference sequence). Here the CDR3 DNA reads TGTGCCTGGAGTGTACGAGGGACTGGAAACACCATATATTTT. Amino acid sequence: CAWSVRGTGNTIYF.

V and J are TRBV7-9 and TRBJ1-2; D remains ambiguous. Germline CDR1 is SEHNR and CDR2 is FQNEAQ (reference sequence). Trimming took off 5 bases at V and 0 bases at J, with 4 bases between the two ends. This CDR3 spans 12 amino acids. The CDR3 bases are TGTGCCAGCAGCCCCTCTAACTATGGCTACACCTTC. The encoded protein is CASSPSNYGYTF.

The J gene is TRBJ1-3, the V gene TRBV7-6; no clear D. The CDR3 contains 16 residues. Germline CDR1 is SGHVS and CDR2 is FNYEAQ. V was cut by 1 base and J by 4 bases, with 14 bases left in between. CDR3 sequence reads: CASSLVRAGAGNTIYF. The CDR3 nucleotides are TGTGCCAGCAGCTTAGTTAGGGCAGGCGCGGGAAACACCATATATTTT.

The chain employs TRBV19 and TRBJ1-4; D might be TRBD1 (5 bases). The germline CDR1 and CDR2 sequences are LNHDA and SQIVND (reference sequence). The CDR3 has 13 residues. Trimming removed 5 bases from V and 6 bases from J, with 10 bases in between. As DNA, the CDR3 is TGTGCCAGTAGTGGGGGAAGGTATGAAAAACTGTTTTTT. This encodes CASSGGRYEKLFF.

The chain is built from TRBV3-1 (or the pseudogene TRBV3-2) and TRBJ2-3, with 7 bases that match TRBD2. The germline gives CDR1 LGHDT, CDR2 YNNKEL (reference sequence). The V gene end was trimmed by 1 base and the J gene end by 4 bases; junction bases not matched to a gene: 5. The CDR3 extends over 15 amino acids. The CDR3 nucleotides are TGTGCCAGCAGCCAAGGGACTAGTCCCGCAGATACGCAGTATTTT. This sequence encodes CASSQGTSPADTQYF.

The sample holds a few counts of this clone. The rearrangement links TRBV5-6 to TRBJ2-7; D gene ambiguous. Germline V gene lookup returns CDR1 SGHDT and CDR2 YYEEEE. The V and J ends lost 0 bases and 0 bases respectively, with 7 bases between them. This CDR3 has 14 residues. Here the CDR3 DNA reads TGTGCCAGCAGCTTGGCGGCAGACTCCTACGAGCAGTACTTC. Residues: CASSLAADSYEQYF.

The chain has TRBV4-3 and TRBJ1-2, with 9 bases identical to TRBD1. This CDR3 spans 15 amino acids. CDR1 LGHNA and CDR2 YSLEER come from the germline V gene. V was pared by 3 bases and J by 7 bases, with 9 bases of the junction left unmatched. CDR3 loop: CASSQGIQGARGYTF. The CDR3 coding sequence is TGCGCCAGCAGCCAGGGAATACAGGGGGCTCGTGGCTACACCTTC.